This T cell receptor (beta chain) stems from a study of tumor and adjacent non-tumor tissue in lung cancer. The study's findings and limits: Shorter survival was associated with higher TCR diversity in tumors.

Three rounds of nested PCR, following a modified ARM-PCR protocol, produced the TCRbeta library. TCRdb passed the multiplex PCR reads through MiXCR, listing each CDR3 protein once. The table has about 85,000 distinct CDR3 sequences, approximately 57% seen once. V lost 3 bases to trimming and J lost 2 bases, with 7 bases between them. The CDR3 totals 14 residues. Per germline, CDR1 KGHSH and CDR2 LQKENI. A remark on this clonotype: Its target is not known.

No cell sorting was done before RNA was extracted from the tissue. The sequence came from a man aged 65-85 years with non-small cell lung cancer. The source material was lung tumor tissue. The chain has TRBV18 and TRBJ1-4, with D hard to call. The CDR3 loop is CASSPGGTNEKLFF. CDR3 bases: TGTGCCAGCTCACCCGGCGGGACTAATGAAAAACTGTTTTTT. The variable domain in full, with the rest retrieved from reference TRBV18 and TRBJ1-4, is NAGVMQNPRHLVRRRGQEARLRCSPMKGHSHVYWYRQLPEEGLKFMVYLQKENIIDESGMPKERFSAEFPKEGPSILRIQQVVRGDSAAYFCASSPGGTNEKLFFGSGTQLSVL.